The clone carrying this TCR beta chain appeared many times. Treatment described: PENTA 11 planned treatment interruption arm or continuous ART arm. RNA-based 3' RACE libraries used unique molecular identifiers. One entry per CDR3 protein, called by TCRdb with MiXCR from the 3' RACE reads. The table has more than 75,000 distinct CDR3 sequences, about 7.2% seen once. The CDR3 totals 12 residues. Germline CDR1 is KGHSH and CDR2 is LQKENI. Trimming took off 2 bases at V and 5 bases at J, with 6 bases between the two ends. The sample comes from a study of HIV-infected children after antiretroviral therapy interruption.

This TCR derives from a pool of human donors with HIV. The rearrangement uses TRBV18 and TRBJ2-5; D is unclear. The sequences come from CD45RA+ CD4+ T cells from PBMCs, pooled from several time points, collected from a donor given antiretroviral therapy, either interrupted or continuous. Subset meaning: naive CD4+ CD45RA+ CD45RO- T cells. The CDR3 region is CASSPVGETQYF. As DNA, the CDR3 is TGTGCCAGCTCACCAGTTGGGGAGACCCAGTACTTC.